This T cell receptor beta chain was obtained from a study of beta chain features in type 1 diabetes. Study overall: Regarding age, gender and cell yields, patients proved similar to healthy donors.

V gave up 0 bases and J gave up 10 bases; unmatched junction bases: 2. CDR1 is SGDLS, CDR2 YYNGEE, per germline. The CDR3 covers 12 residues. Via CD45RO/CCR7/CD25/CD127/CD95/CD27, cells of the CD4+ naive, central memory, regulatory and stem cell-like memory subsets were sorted. Overall study findings and caveats: For type 1 diabetes patients, VDJ junctions showed fewer insertions and more deletions. Within patients, naive, central memory and Treg TCRB repertoires seemed more similar than within healthy donors.

This clone was observed a handful of times. Its antigen remains unknown. Expressed TCRB transcripts were sequenced, since all the RNA that had been isolated was reverse transcribed. Method: immunoSEQ multiplex PCR; TCRdb's copy keeps in-frame clones and lacks some. This sample has 150,000 to 180,000 clones, with approximately 12% found just once. The sequencing input was central memory CD4+ T cells from blood. The receptor's source is a man younger than 35 in good health. V gene TRBV9 combines with J gene TRBJ2-3; 7 positions match TRBD2. Written as DNA, the CDR3 is TGTGCCAGCAGCGTAGGGCTAGCGGCGCAGTATTTT. It is translated as CASSVGLAAQYF.